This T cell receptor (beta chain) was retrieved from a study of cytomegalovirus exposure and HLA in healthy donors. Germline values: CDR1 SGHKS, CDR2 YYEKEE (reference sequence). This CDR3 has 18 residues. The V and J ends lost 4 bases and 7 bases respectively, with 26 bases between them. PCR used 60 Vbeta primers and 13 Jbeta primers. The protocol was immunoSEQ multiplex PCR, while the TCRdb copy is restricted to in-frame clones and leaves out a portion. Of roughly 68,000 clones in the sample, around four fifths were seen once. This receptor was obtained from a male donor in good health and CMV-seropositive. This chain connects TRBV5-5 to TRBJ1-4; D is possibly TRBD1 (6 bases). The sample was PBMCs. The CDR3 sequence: CASSADSRGWGYSEKLFF. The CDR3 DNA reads TGTGCCAGCAGCGCGGACAGCAGGGGATGGGGTTATAGTGAAAAACTGTTTTTT.